This TCR beta chain was recorded in a study of cytomegalovirus exposure and HLA in healthy donors (dated by TCRdb to 2016 to 2017). As for the study more broadly: An earlier analysis of fewer than 750 of the donors reported over 250 Gb of sequence data and approximately 120 million unique TCR beta sequences obtained from about 170 million T cells. An early release covering roughly 580 HLA-typed donors comprised 250 to 350 gigabases of sequencing data and tens of millions of unique TCR sequences. Among the roughly 430 genotyped donors, approximately 76% belonged to the genetic ancestry cluster associated with self-reported Caucasian donors. The study aimed to test whether cataloging public T cell receptors could reveal signatures of past pathogen exposure. Using immunosequencing, the study profiled T cell repertoires from roughly 650 subjects and related those repertoires to cytomegalovirus serostatus. In addition to the first cohort of 666 subjects, a separate validation cohort of approximately 120 different subjects was used. To predict cytomegalovirus infection status, the study brought together high-throughput TCR immunosequencing, statistical association of individual TCRs with disease status, and machine learning. A later analysis re-analyzed previously published TCR beta repertoires from approximately 670 donors and added high-resolution HLA genotyping to study TCR occurrence patterns. Rather than using new phenotypic data, the later analysis identified candidate immune exposures from TCR beta sequences and from how often those sequences occurred across donors. An earlier analysis of 587 of the donors used high-throughput TCR beta sequencing to judge whether each TCR beta V gene segment behaved as functional or pseudogenic. Donor age, sex, ethnicity and CMV serostatus were collected together with the repertoire data. In a later genetic analysis, genome-wide SNP genotypes for about 55% of the roughly 670 donors were used, and that subset was treated as a discovery cohort. All discovery cohort repertoires had been generated on a single sequencing platform. Class I and class II HLA loci were covered by the typing at four-digit resolution. Typing coverage varied by locus: about 620-640 donors for A, B, C, DRB1 and DQB1; 500 to 550 for DQA1; around 570 for DPA1; more than 450 for DPB1. Several DR-DQ haplotypes were handled as single units for association and clustering because linkage in the cohort was strong. Among about 400 genotyped donors of the cohort, an average of roughly 230,000 unique TCR beta nucleotide sequences was sequenced per donor, of which about 20% were non-productive.

Library generation was performed with the immunoSEQ multiplex PCR assay. A mixture of 60 forward primers for TCR Vbeta segments and 13 reverse primers for TCR Jbeta segments was used in the multiplex PCR. Amplification of the CDR3 region of rearranged TCR beta genes was performed with a multiplex PCR assay on genomic DNA. Amplified TCR beta libraries were sequenced as 87-base-pair reads on the Illumina HiSeq System. In the source study's methods: A later analysis tallied tens of millions of unique TCR beta chains across the 666 repertoires, and approximately 12 million of those chains were shared by two or more donors. Raw reads were error-corrected and collapsed into unique sequences by a nearest-neighbor algorithm in which closely related sequences were merged to remove PCR and sequencing errors. CDR3 sequences were aligned to IMGT reference sequences to assign V, D and J gene segments. For a sequence to be retained, at least a six-nucleotide match to both a V gene segment and a J gene segment was required. Rearrangements were classified as productive when the CDR3 lacked stop codons and remained in frame with V and J, and all other rearrangements were classified as non-productive. CDR3 was defined according to IMGT convention as the region running from the second conserved V-encoded cysteine to the conserved J-encoded phenylalanine. The earlier analysis of fewer than 750 of the donors excluded sequences that lacked an unambiguous match to a single V gene segment. An earlier analysis of some 610 of the donors called V segments functional above 56.7% productive rearrangements and segregating when the between-donor standard deviation exceeded 5%. A statistical classification framework was developed to diagnose cytomegalovirus status using the catalog of TCR beta chain sequences. In a later analysis, V and J genes were assigned by comparing TCR nucleotide sequences against IMGT/GENE-DB human TR gene sequences. Using the TCRdist pipeline, a later analysis assigned CDR3 sequences along with most-parsimonious VDJ recombination scenarios. A later analysis defined each TCR beta chain by its CDR3 amino acid sequence plus V-gene family, and excluded reads lacking a unique V-gene family. In a later analysis, approximately 640 highly shared, low-generation-probability nucleotide sequences were removed to address suspected cross-contamination and a sequencing artifact. In a later analysis, a clonal expansion index for each public chain was calculated from normalized within-repertoire ranks of inferred template counts. A later analysis computed generation probabilities with a VDJ recombination model fitted to out-of-frame rearrangements, and checked the results against IGoR. Hypergeometric tests were used in a later analysis to score TCR-TCR, TCR-HLA and TCR-CMV co-occurrence, with a repertoire-size bias correction applied to the TCR pairs. False discovery rates were estimated in a later analysis by permuting HLA or CMV assignments 20 times. In a later analysis, co-occurring TCRs were grouped using DBSCAN, with TCRdist sequence similarity added in when clustering inside HLA-allele-positive subsets. Co-occurrence clustering excluded repertoires with fewer than 30,000 or more than 120,000 public chains, plus five with anomalous nucleotide sharing. TCRdb re-hosts the immuneACCESS table, in-frame sequences only. Its copies lack some clones; in the studies checked, an unresolved V gene accounts for under half of them, and the cause for the rest is not known. That table supplies the V and J calls and clone size; D and trimming were determined from the DNA. Within this sample are 160,000 or so clones, with roughly two thirds of them counted one time only. Under 3.5% of the sample rests with the top ten.

CDR1 and CDR2 are read off the germline V gene as SNHLY and FYNNEI. The CDR3 measures 14 amino acids from cysteine to phenylalanine. Only CDR3 DNA remains: 42 bases, in frame from the first base. Deletion took 7 bases off V and 7 bases off J, with a span of 17 bases between the germline ends. General conclusions and limits of the study: A later genetic analysis associated a missense DCLRE1C variant with V-gene and J-gene trimming of TCR beta chains, and an independent cohort replicated the association. Because HLA typing was unavailable for some donors at each locus, only the typed subset was used in association tests. In a later analysis, TCR association rates were found to vary across HLA loci, with the most associated TCRs seen for DRB1 alleles and the fewest for HLA-C alleles. In an earlier analysis of more than 450 of the donors, most TCR beta V segments were observed in productive rearrangements about 90% or about 30% of the time, broadly matching IMGT annotations. The study gave a list of over 150 TCR beta chains associated with cytomegalovirus. A later genetic analysis reported fewer N-insertions in productive TCRs among donors in an Asian-associated ancestry cluster than the roughly 640-donor mean. Strong co-occurrence of HLA alleles, especially DR and DQ, made assigning TCR associations to individual alleles difficult. In a later analysis, most CMV-associated TCR beta chains were found to appear HLA-restricted, with HLA associations seemingly driven largely by CMV exposure. Because the 87-base-pair reads could not distinguish some IMGT-functional V segments, including TRBV6-2 and TRBV6-3, those segments were excluded. A further reported finding was that TCR beta sequences accurately predicted the HLA-A and HLA-B alleles for most subjects in the first cohort. A few of the identified cytomegalovirus-associated TCR beta chains were confirmed in vitro to be specific for cytomegalovirus antigens. According to the authors, the approach could potentially be generalized to other disease states and immunological phenotypes. Several of the top co-occurrence clusters appeared to be linked to parvovirus B19, influenza, CMV and Epstein-Barr virus, according to a later analysis. For the cohort, immune exposure information was limited to CMV serostatus. Because counts were too low, fewer than 20 rarely observed V segments, including chromosome 9 orphons, were excluded from the earlier analysis of several hundred of the donors. Only TCR beta chains were sequenced in this cohort, and the absence of alpha or paired-chain data limited detectable features. Across donors, most TCR sequences were observed very rarely, whereas some public TCRs were present in many individuals. Specific HLA alleles were associated with some 15,000 TCR beta sequences at a false discovery rate of 0.05 in a later analysis. Correlated functional status among segregating V segments might be attributable to linkage disequilibrium, but an unknown experimental factor could not be ruled out. The classifier was reported to diagnose cytomegalovirus status with high specificity and sensitivity in both the original and validation cohorts. Compared with equally common non-associated chains, HLA-associated TCR beta chains in a later analysis were more clonally expanded and had lower generation probabilities. A cluster of highly shared sequence variants was judged likely to represent a technical artifact of the sequencing pipeline. The presence/absence analyses assumed that sequencing depth was roughly uniform across donors, and that assumption may not be true.

In total, 600 or so healthy bone marrow donors made up the cohort. At the time of sampling, all cohort members were nominally healthy, though unrecorded immune exposures were likely present. The donor was CMV seronegative and belonged to the group of 350 or so seronegative cohort members. Every donor gave a peripheral blood sample, and the peripheral blood mononuclear cells from that sample were used for TCR beta sequencing. Genomic DNA extraction from the blood cell samples was performed with the Qiagen DNeasy Blood Extraction Kit. To note about this clone: Its antigen is still unknown. There are no base qualities to consult, and no much larger clone falls within one base.

The rearrangement joined TRBV2 to TRBJ1-5, and possibly TRBD1, on 5 matching bases. This clonotype originated in a woman in her twenties or thirties in good health and CMV-seronegative. Sequenced input: PBMCs. The sequence in DNA is TGTGCCAGCACTTCCCTTGCGGCAGGGCAGCCCCAGCATTTT. Its translation reads: CASTSLAAGQPQHF.